This T cell receptor beta chain was captured by sequencing in a study of T cell clonality in common variable immunodeficiency. Study outcomes and limitations: Authors noted CVID clonality's cause needs subpopulation repertoire sequencing. TCRbeta clonality was increased in CVID versus healthy controls. Reportedly, TCR beta sequences from common variable immunodeficiency showed fewer deletions and N-nucleotide insertions.

V shed 8 bases and J shed 9 bases, with 11 bases lying between them. Germline CDR1 reads SNHLY; CDR2 reads FYNNEI. This CDR3 has 11 residues. CVID and control samples used equivalent genomic DNA input. Some clones are missing from TCRdb's copy, which holds only in-frame ones; the method was immunoSEQ multiplex PCR. The sample counts tens of thousands of clones, none seen once; the ten largest own approximately 5.5%. This clone was observed at least ten times. Antigen: not known. The read terminates 3 residues ahead of where the CDR3 ends, so the germline J gene completes it. This chain connects TRBV2 to TRBJ2-1; D may be TRBD1 (6 bases). Sample: peripheral blood mononuclear cells. The origin of this receptor is a person aged 18 to 69 in good health. The CDR3 loop is CASQQGVEQFF. The CDR3 bases that were read are TGTGCCAGCCAACAGGGAGTTGAG.